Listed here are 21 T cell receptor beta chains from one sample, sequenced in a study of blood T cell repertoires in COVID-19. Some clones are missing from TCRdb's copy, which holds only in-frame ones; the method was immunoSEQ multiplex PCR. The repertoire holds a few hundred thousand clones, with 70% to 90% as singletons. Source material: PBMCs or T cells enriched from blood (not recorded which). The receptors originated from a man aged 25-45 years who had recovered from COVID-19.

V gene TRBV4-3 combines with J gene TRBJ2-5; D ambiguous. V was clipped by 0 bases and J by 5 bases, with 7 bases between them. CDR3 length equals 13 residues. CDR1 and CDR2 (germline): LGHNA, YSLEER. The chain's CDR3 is CASSQDPRETQYF. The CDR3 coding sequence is TGCGCCAGCAGCCAAGATCCTCGGGAGACCCAGTACTTC.

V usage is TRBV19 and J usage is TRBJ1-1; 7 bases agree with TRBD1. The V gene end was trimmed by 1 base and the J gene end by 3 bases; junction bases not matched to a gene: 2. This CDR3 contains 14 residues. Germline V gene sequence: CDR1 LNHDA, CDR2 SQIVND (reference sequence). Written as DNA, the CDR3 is TGTGCCAGTAGTATAGGACAGGGAGACACTGAAGCTTTCTTT. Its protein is CASSIGQGDTEAFF. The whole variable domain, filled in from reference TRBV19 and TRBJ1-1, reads DGGITQSPKYLFRKEGQNVTLSCEQNLNHDAMYWYRQDPGQGLRLIYYSQIVNDFQKGDIAEGYSVSREKKESFPLTVTSAQKNPTAFYLCASSIGQGDTEAFFGQGTRLTVV.

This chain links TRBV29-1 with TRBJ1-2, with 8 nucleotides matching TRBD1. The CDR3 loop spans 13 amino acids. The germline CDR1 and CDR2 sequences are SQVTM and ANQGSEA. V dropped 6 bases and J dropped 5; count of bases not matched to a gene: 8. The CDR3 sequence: CSVVDREEYGYTF. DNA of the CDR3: TGCAGCGTGGTGGACAGGGAGGAATATGGCTACACCTTC. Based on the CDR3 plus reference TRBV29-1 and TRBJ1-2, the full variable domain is SAVISQKPSRDICQRGTSLTIQCQVDSQVTMMFWYRQQPGQSLTLIATANQGSEATYESGFVIDKFPISRPNLTFSTLTVSNMSPEDSSIYLCSVVDREEYGYTFGSGTRLTVV.

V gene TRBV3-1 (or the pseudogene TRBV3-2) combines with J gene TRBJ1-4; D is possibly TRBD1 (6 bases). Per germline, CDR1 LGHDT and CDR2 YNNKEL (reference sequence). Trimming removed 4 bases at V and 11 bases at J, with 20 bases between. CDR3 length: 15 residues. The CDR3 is CASSPGQTGSGKLFF. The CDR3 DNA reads TGTGCCAGCAGCCCAGGACAGACGGGTAGTGGGAAACTGTTTTTT.

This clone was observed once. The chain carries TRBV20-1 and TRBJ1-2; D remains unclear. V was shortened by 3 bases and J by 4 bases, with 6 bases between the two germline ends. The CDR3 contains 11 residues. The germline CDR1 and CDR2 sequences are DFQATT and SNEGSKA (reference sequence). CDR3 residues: CSARSLYGYTF. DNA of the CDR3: TGCAGTGCTAGGAGCCTCTATGGCTACACCTTC.

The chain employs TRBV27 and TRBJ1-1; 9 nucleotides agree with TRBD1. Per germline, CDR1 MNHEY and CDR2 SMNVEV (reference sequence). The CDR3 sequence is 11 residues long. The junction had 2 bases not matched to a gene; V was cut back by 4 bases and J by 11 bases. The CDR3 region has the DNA TGTGCCAGCAGTTCCGGGACAGGGGCTTTCTTT. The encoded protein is CASSSGTGAFF.

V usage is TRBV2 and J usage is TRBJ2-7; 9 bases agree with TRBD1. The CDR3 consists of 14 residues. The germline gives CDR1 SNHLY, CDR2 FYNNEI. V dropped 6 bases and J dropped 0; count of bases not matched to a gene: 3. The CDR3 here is CASRGQGPSYEQYF. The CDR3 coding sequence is TGTGCCAGCAGGGGACAGGGTCCCTCCTACGAGCAGTACTTC.

CDR3 nucleotide sequence: TGTGCCATCAGATACGGGACAGGCGCAGTCCCAGATACGCAGTATTTT. This sequence encodes CAIRYGTGAVPDTQYF. The chain employs TRBV10-3 and TRBJ2-3, with 8 bases fitting TRBD1. Trimming removed 6 bases from V and 4 bases from J; junction bases left unmatched: 12. The CDR3 consists of 16 residues. Germline V CDR1 and CDR2: ENHRY, SYGVKD.

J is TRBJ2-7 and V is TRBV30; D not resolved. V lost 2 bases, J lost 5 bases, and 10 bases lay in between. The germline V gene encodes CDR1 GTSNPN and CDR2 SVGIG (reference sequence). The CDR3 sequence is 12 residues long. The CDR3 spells CAWSLYSDEQYF. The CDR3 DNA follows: TGTGCCTGGAGTTTGTACAGTGACGAGCAGTACTTC.

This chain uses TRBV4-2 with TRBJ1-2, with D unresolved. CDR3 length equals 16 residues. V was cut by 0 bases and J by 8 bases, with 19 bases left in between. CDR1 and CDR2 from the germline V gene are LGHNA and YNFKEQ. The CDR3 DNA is TGTGCCAGCAGCCAAGATTTTTCCGGGGAAGTAGGCGGCTACACCTTC. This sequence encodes CASSQDFSGEVGGYTF.

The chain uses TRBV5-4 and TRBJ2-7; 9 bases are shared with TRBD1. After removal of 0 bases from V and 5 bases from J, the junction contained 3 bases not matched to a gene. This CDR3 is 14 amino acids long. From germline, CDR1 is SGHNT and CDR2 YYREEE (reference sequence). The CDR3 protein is CASSLGDRVNEQYF. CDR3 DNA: TGTGCCAGCAGCTTGGGGGACAGGGTGAACGAGCAGTACTTC.

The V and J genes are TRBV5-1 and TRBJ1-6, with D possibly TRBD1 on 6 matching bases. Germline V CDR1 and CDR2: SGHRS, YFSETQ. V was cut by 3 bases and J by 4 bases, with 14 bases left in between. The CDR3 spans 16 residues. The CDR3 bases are TGCGCCAGCAGCTCCCGGGACACATTATATAATTCACCCCTCCACTTT. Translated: CASSSRDTLYNSPLHF.

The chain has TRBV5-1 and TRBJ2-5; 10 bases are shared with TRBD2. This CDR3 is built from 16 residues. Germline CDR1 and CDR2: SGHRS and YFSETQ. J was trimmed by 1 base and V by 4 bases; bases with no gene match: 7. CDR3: CASSHTRLAGQETQYF. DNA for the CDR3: TGCGCCAGCAGCCACACCAGACTAGCGGGCCAAGAGACCCAGTACTTC.

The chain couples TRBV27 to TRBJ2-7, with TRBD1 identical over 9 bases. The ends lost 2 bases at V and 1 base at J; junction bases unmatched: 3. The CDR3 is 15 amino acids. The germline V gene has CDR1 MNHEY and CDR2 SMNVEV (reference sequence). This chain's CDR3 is CASSLTGQGSYEQYF. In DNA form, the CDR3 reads TGTGCCAGCAGTTTAACGGGACAGGGATCCTACGAGCAGTACTTC.

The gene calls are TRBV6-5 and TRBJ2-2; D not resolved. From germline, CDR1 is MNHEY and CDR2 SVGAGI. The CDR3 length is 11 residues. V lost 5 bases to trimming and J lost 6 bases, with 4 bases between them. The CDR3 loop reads CASSLPGELFF. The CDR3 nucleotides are TGTGCCAGCAGTCTACCCGGGGAGCTGTTTTTT.

CDR3 in amino acids: CASSQKGETITDTQYF. CDR3 bases: TGCGCCAGCAGCCAGAAGGGGGAAACGATCACAGATACGCAGTATTTT. The genes are TRBV4-1 and TRBJ2-3; possible D gene TRBD1, 6 bases. In germline, CDR1 is MGHRA, CDR2 YSYEKL. The V gene lost 3 bases and the J gene lost 2 bases, with 15 bases spanning the gap. The CDR3 runs 16 residues.

As DNA, the CDR3 is TGTGCCAGTAGCTTCGATCAGGGGTACACTGAAGCTTTCTTT. Its protein is CASSFDQGYTEAFF. The chain recombines TRBV19 with TRBJ1-1, with D tentatively TRBD1 (6 bases). Deletions cut 6 bases from V and 3 bases from J, with 14 bases between. The CDR3 totals 14 residues. Germline V gene data show CDR1 as LNHDA and CDR2 as SQIVND (reference sequence).

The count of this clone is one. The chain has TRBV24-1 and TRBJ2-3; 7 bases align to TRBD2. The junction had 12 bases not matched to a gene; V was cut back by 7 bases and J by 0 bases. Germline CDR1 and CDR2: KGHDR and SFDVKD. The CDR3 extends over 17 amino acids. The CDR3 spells CATSPGEAGESTDTQYF. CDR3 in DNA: TGTGCCACCAGCCCAGGAGAGGCGGGGGAAAGCACAGATACGCAGTATTTT.

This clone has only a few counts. The CDR3, as DNA: TGTGCCAGCACCGAAGGGGTCGCCGGGGAGCTGTTTTTT. Its translation is CASTEGVAGELFF. The chain is built from TRBV12-3 or TRBV12-4 and TRBJ2-2; D perhaps matches TRBD1 (5 bases). The CDR3 extends over 13 amino acids. V lost 7 bases and J lost 6, with 12 bases in between.

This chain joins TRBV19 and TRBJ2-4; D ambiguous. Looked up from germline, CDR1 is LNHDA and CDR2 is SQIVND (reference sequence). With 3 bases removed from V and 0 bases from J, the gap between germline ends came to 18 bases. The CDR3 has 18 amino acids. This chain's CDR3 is CASSMKAGLIQAKNIQYF. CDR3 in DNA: TGTGCCAGTAGTATGAAGGCAGGATTAATCCAAGCCAAAAACATTCAGTACTTC.

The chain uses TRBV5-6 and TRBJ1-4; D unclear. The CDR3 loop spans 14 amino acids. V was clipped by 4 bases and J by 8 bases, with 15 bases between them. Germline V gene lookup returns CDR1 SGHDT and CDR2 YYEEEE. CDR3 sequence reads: CASSPGLSSEKLFF. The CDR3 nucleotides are TGTGCCAGCAGCCCTGGACTGAGTAGCGAAAAACTGTTTTTT. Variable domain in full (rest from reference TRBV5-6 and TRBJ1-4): DAGVTQSPTHLIKTRGQQVTLRCSPKSGHDTVSWYQQALGQGPQFIFQYYEEEERQRGNFPDRFSGHQFPNYSSELNVNALLLGDSALYLCASSPGLSSEKLFFGSGTQLSVL.